This TCR beta chain derives from a study of shared clonotypes between healthy human individuals. Assay used: immunoSEQ multiplex PCR; TCRdb lists only in-frame clones, some missing. The sample includes under 1,900,000 clones, around 98.5% of them seen just once. CD45RA+ naive and CD45RA-negative memory subsets were separated from CD4+ cells. Study-level results: Compared with memory subsets, naive subsets generally had larger estimated richness. The study drew on few donors, limiting represented genetic and exposure-history diversity.

The sample holds one count of this clone. Its target is not known. This CDR3 has 14 residues. Trimming shortened V by 0 bases and J by 2 bases, and 6 bases separated the two germline ends. The germline CDR1 and CDR2 sequences are SGHRS and YFSETQ. This chain connects TRBV5-1 to TRBJ1-3; D unresolved. Sequencing input: naive CD4+ T cells sorted from blood. Regarding subset: CD45RA+ positively selected. The TCR sequence derives from a man under 40 in good health. CDR3 sequence reads: CASSLGATGNTIYF. The CDR3 nucleotides read TGCGCCAGCAGCTTGGGGGCCACTGGAAACACCATATATTTT.